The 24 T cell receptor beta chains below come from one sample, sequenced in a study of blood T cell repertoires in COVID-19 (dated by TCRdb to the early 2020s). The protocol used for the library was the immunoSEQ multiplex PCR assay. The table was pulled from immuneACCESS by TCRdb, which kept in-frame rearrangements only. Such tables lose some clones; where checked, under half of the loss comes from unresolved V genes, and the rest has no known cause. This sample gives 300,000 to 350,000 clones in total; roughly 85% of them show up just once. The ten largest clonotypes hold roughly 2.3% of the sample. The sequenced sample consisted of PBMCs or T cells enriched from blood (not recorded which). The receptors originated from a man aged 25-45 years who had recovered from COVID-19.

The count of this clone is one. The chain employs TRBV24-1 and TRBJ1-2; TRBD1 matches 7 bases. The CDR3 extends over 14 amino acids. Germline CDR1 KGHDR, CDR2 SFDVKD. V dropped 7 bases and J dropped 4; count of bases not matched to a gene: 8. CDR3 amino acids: CATRGDSTSYGYTF. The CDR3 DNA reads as TGTGCCACCAGGGGGGACAGTACAAGCTATGGCTACACCTTC.

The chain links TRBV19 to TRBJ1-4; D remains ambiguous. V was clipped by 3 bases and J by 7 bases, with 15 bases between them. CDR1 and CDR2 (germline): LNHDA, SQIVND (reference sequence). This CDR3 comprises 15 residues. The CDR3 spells CASSIAARGGEKLFF. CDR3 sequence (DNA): TGTGCCAGTAGTATTGCGGCGAGAGGAGGTGAAAAACTGTTTTTT.

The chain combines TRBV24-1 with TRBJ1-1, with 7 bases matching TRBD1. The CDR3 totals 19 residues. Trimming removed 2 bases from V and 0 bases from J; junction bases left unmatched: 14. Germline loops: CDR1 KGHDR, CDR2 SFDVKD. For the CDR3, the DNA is TGTGCCACCAGTGATTGGGGGGCTCCGGGACAGCAGGTGAACACTGAAGCTTTCTTT. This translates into CATSDWGAPGQQVNTEAFF.

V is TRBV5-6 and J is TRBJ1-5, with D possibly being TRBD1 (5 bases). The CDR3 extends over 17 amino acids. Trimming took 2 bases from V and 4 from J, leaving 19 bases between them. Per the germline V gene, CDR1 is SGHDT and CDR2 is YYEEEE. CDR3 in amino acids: CASSLVMGGEVNQPQHF. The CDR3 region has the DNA TGTGCCAGCAGCTTAGTCATGGGGGGTGAAGTGAATCAGCCCCAGCATTTT.

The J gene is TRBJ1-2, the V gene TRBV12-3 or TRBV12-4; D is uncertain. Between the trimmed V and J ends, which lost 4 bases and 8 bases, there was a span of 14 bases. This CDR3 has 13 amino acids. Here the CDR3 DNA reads TGTGCCAGCAGTTCGATGATGACGGGGGGCTACACCTTC. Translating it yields CASSSMMTGGYTF.

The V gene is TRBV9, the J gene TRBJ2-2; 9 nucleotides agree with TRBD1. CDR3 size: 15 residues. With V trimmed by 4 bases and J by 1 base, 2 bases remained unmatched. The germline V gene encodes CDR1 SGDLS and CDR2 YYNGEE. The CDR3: CASSTGQGNTGELFF. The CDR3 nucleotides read TGTGCCAGCAGCACGGGACAGGGGAACACCGGGGAGCTGTTTTTT.

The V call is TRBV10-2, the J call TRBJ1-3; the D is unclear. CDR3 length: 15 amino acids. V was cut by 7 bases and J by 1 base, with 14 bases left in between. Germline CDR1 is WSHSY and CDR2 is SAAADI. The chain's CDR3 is CASTEGGFSGNTIYF. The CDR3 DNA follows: TGCGCCAGCACGGAGGGAGGGTTTTCTGGAAACACCATATATTTT.

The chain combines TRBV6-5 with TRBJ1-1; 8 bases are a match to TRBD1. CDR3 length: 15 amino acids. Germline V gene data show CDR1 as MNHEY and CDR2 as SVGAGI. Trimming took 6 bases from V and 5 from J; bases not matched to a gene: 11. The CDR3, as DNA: TGTGCCAGCAGACCTCTAACAGGGGGTGAAACTGAAGCTTTCTTT. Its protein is CASRPLTGGETEAFF.

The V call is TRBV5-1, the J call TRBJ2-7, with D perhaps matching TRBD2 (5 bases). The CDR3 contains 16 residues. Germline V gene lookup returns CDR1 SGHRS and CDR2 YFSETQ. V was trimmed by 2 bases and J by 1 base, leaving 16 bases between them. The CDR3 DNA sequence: TGCGCCAGCAGCTTCAAAAGGAACGGGGTTTCCTACGAGCAGTACTTC. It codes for CASSFKRNGVSYEQYF.

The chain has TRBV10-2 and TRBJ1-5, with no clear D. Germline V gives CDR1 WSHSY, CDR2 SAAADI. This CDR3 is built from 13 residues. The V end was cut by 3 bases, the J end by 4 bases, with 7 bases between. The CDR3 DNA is TGCGCCAGCAGTGATGGCGGGAATCAGCCCCAGCATTTT. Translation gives CASSDGGNQPQHF.

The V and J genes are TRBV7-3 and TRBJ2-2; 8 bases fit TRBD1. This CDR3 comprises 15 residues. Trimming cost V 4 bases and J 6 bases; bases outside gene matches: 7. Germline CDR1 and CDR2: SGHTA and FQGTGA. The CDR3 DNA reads TGTGCCAGCAGCTCCCAGGGGGCGCTGCCCGGGGAGCTGTTTTTT. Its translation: CASSSQGALPGELFF.

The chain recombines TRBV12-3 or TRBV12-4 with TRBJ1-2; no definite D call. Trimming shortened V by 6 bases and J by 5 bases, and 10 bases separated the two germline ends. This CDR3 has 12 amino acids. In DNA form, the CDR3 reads TGTGCCAGCAGCCAGAACCTTTATGGCTACACCTTC. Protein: CASSQNLYGYTF.

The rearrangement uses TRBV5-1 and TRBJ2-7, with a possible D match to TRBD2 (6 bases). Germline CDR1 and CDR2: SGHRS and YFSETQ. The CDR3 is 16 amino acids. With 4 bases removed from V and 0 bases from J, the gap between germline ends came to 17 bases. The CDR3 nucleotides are TGCGCCAGCAGCAACTTTAGCGGTACTTCCTCCTACGAGCAGTACTTC. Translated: CASSNFSGTSSYEQYF.

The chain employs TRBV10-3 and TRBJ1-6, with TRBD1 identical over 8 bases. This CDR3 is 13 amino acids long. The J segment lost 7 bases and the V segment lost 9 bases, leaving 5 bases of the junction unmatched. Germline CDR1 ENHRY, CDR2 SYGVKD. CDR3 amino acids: CAIRQGNNSPLHF. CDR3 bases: TGTGCCATTAGACAGGGGAACAATTCACCCCTCCACTTT.

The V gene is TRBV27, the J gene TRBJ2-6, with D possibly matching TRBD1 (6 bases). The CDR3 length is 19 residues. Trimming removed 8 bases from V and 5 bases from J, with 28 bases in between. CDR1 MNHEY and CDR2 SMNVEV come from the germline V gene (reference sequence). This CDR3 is CASQYPGHTFHLRANVLTF. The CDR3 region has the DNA TGTGCCAGCCAATACCCGGGACATACGTTTCACTTAAGGGCCAACGTCCTGACTTTC.

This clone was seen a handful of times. Here the CDR3 DNA reads TGTGCCATCAGGGTAGATATCGGACAGCTAAACCCGTTCTTC. Its translation: CAIRVDIGQLNPFF. The V call is TRBV10-3, the J call TRBJ2-1; weak D call: TRBD1 (6 bases). CDR1 is ENHRY, CDR2 SYGVKD, per germline. V shed 6 bases and J shed 15 bases, with 24 bases lying between them. The CDR3 consists of 14 residues.

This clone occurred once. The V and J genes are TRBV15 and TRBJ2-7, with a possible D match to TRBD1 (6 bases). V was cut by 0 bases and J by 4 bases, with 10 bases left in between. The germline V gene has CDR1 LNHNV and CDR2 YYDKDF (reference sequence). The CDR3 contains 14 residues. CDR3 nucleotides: TGTGCCACCAGCAGAGATGTTAGGGGGTACGAGCAGTACTTC. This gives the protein CATSRDVRGYEQYF.

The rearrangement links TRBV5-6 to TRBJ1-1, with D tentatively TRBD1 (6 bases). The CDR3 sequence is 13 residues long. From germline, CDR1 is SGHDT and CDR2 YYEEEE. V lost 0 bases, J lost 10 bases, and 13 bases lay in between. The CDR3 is CASSLASGVRAFF. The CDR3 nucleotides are TGTGCCAGCAGCTTGGCCTCAGGGGTGCGAGCTTTCTTT.

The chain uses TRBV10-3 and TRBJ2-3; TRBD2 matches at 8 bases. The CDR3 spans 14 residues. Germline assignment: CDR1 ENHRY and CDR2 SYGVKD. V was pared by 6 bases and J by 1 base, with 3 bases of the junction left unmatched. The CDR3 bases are TGTGCCATCAGGCCGGGACTAGGCACAGATACGCAGTATTTT. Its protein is CAIRPGLGTDTQYF.

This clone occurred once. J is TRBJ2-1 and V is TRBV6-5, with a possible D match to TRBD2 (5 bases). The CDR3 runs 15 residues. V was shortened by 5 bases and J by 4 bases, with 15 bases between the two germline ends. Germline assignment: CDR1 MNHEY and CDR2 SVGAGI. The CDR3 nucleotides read TGTGCCAGCAGTCCATACGGGCTAGCTTACAATGAGCAGTTCTTC. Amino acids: CASSPYGLAYNEQFF.

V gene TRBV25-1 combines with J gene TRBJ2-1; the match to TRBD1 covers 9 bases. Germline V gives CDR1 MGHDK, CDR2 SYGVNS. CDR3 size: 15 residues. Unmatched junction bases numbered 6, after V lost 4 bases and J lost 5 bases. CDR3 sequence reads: CASSGDRVFNNEQFF. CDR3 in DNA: TGTGCCAGCAGTGGGGACAGGGTATTCAACAATGAGCAGTTCTTC. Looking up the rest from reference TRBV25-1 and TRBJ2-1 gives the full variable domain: EADIYQTPRYLVIGTGKKITLECSQTMGHDKMYWYQQDPGMELHLIHYSYGVNSTEKGDLSSESTVSRIRTEHFPLTLESARPSHTSQYLCASSGDRVFNNEQFFGPGTRLTVL.

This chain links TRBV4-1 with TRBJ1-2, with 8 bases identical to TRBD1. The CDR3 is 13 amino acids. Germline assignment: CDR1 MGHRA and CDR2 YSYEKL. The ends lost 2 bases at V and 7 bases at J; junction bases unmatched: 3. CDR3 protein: CASSQKDRAGYTF. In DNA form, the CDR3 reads TGCGCCAGCAGCCAAAAGGACAGGGCTGGCTACACCTTC.

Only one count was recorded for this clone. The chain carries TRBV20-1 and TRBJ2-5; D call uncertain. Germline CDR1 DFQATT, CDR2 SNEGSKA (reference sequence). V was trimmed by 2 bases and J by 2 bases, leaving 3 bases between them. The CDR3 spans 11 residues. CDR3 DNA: TGCAGTGCTAGACAGCAAGAGACCCAGTACTTC. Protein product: CSARQQETQYF.

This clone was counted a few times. The CDR3 spells CASSPGYGYTF. The CDR3 nucleotides are TGTGCCAGCAGCCCGGGATATGGCTACACCTTC. V gene TRBV9 combines with J gene TRBJ1-2, with D unresolved. Trimming shortened V by 4 bases and J by 5 bases, and 6 bases separated the two germline ends. The CDR3 is 11 residues long. CDR1 and CDR2 (germline): SGDLS, YYNGEE. The entire variable domain, with the rest obtained from reference TRBV9 and TRBJ1-2, is as follows: DSGVTQTPKHLITATGQRVTLRCSPRSGDLSVYWYQQSLDQGLQFLIQYYNGEERAKGNILERFSAQQFPDLHSELNLSSLELGDSALYFCASSPGYGYTFGSGTRLTVV.